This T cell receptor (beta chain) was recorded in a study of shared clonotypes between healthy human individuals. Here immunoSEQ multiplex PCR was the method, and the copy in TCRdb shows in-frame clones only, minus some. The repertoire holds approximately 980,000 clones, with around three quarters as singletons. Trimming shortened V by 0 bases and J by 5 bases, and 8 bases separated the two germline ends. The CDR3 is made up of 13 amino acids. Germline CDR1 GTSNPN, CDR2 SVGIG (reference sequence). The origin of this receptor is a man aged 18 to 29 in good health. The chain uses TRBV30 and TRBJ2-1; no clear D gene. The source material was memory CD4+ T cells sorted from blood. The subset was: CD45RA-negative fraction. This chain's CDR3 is CAWSVLSNNEQFF. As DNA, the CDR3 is TGTGCCTGGAGTGTACTGAGTAACAATGAGCAGTTCTTC. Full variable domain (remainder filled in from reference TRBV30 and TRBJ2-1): SQTIHQWPATLVQPVGSPLSLECTVEGTSNPNLYWYRQAAGRGLQLLFYSVGIGQISSEVPQNLSASRPQDRQFILSSKKLLLSDSGFYLCAWSVLSNNEQFFGPGTRLTVL.